The source of this TCR beta chain is a study of Ad26.COV2.S vaccination and SARS-CoV-2 variants. Treatment here: 19 received Ad26.COV2.S at low or high dose, single or two shots; roughly five received placebo; per-sample allocation not given. Sample collection was performed on day 63 after the first vaccine or placebo injection. Its platform was an Ad26 vector, and its expressed antigen was Wuhan-strain SARS-CoV-2 spike. The repertoire was sequenced with immunoSEQ multiplex PCR; TCRdb's copy has only in-frame clones and lacks some. The sample has around 450,000 clones; approximately 87% are singletons. The CDR3 spans 16 residues. Trimming cost V 1 base and J 1 base; bases outside gene matches: 4. CDR1 is MDHEN and CDR2 is SYDVKM in the germline V gene.

The V call is TRBV28, the J call TRBJ2-3; 8 bases align to TRBD2. The material sequenced was peripheral blood, taken in a trial of Ad26.COV2.S vaccine versus placebo. This receptor was taken from a person aged 18 to 65 who received the Ad26.COV2.S COVID-19 vaccine or a placebo. The DNA for the CDR3 is TGTGCCAGCAGTTTATTGAGCGGGGGAGGCACAGATACGCAGTATTTT. It encodes CASSLLSGGGTDTQYF.